This T cell receptor (beta chain) came from a study of T cell responses to AZD1222 COVID-19 vaccine. Using immunoSEQ multiplex PCR, the repertoire was profiled, and TCRdb retains in-frame clones only, with some absent. The table has about 130,000 clones, roughly 93% seen once. The CDR3 runs 15 residues. V dropped 8 bases and J dropped 0 bases, with 14 bases sitting between them. Germline CDR1 is SNHLY and CDR2 is FYNNEI. This specimen consisted of peripheral blood, obtained 28 days after the second AZD1222 dose. This sequence was found in an adult who received the AZD1222 COVID-19 vaccine. The rearrangement links TRBV2 to TRBJ2-1; D is unclear. The CDR3 reads CASVSWRSSYNEQFF. The CDR3 DNA sequence: TGTGCCAGCGTTAGTTGGCGGAGCTCCTACAATGAGCAGTTCTTC.